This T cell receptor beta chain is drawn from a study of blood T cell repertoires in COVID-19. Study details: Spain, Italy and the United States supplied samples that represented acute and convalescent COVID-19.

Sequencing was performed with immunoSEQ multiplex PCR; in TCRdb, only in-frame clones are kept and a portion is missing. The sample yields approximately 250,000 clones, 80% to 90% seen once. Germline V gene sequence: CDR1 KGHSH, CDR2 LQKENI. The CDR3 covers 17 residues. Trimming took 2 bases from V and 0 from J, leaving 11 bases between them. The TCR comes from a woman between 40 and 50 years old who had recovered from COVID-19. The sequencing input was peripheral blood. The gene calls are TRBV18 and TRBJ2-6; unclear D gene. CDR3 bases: TGTGCCAGCTCACCAGGAGTTTTGGGCTCTGGGGCCAACGTCCTGACTTTC. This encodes CASSPGVLGSGANVLTF.